These 2 T cell receptor beta chains came from one sample sequenced in a study of T cell responses to AZD1222 COVID-19 vaccine. The assay was immunoSEQ multiplex PCR, and TCRdb's table has in-frame clones only and misses some. The table lists about 75,000 clones, approximately 89% of them singletons, with less than 12% in the top ten. This sample comprised peripheral blood, obtained 28 days after the second dose of the MenACWY control vaccine. The origin of the receptors is an adult who received the MenACWY meningococcal vaccine as a control.

This chain links TRBV12-3 or TRBV12-4 with TRBJ2-5; D is unclear. Between the trimmed V and J ends, which lost 1 base and 1 base, there was a span of 4 bases. The CDR3 sequence is 13 residues long. In DNA form, the CDR3 reads TGTGCCAGCAGTTTAGAGGGCCAAGAGACCCAGTACTTC. Its protein is CASSLEGQETQYF.

The J gene is TRBJ2-5, the V gene TRBV9; D may correspond to TRBD1 or TRBD2 (5 bases each). This CDR3 is built from 15 residues. The germline V and J ends were trimmed by 0 bases and 0 bases, with 9 bases remaining between them. Germline lookup yields CDR1 SGDLS and CDR2 YYNGEE. CDR3 protein: CASSVAGLYQETQYF. In DNA form, the CDR3 reads TGTGCCAGCAGCGTAGCGGGGCTATACCAAGAGACCCAGTACTTC.